This T cell receptor beta chain was obtained from a study of T cell repertoires in cytomegalovirus infection. Study overall: CMV epitopes that were recently identified and HLA-C-restricted were used alongside well-studied HLA-B-restricted ones. Based on public TCR beta signatures, there were indications of CMV infection and of a matching HLA type.

One entry per CDR3 protein results from TCRdb running MiXCR on the reads. The profile covers tens of thousands of distinct CDR3 sequences, with 20% to 30% appearing a single time and 50% taken by the ten largest. Germline V gene sequence: CDR1 MNHEY, CDR2 SVGAGI. This CDR3 contains 15 residues. The V end was cut by 0 bases, the J end by 9 bases, with 15 bases between. Regarding this clonotype: Its target is not known.

Overall study findings and caveats: In two of eight donors, the top clonotype was HLA-C-restricted CMV-specific.

The source was CD8+ T cells from cultured PBMCs, collected from culture after CMV antigen stimulation. The gene calls are TRBV6-5 and TRBJ2-1; D uncertain. This sequence was found in a human donor in good health (CMV status not recorded). Some clones in this sample may be carry-over from other donors' samples. The CDR3 coding sequence is TGTGCCAGCAGTTACTCGGTGGGTTCGGGCATTGAGCAGTTCTTC. Amino acid sequence: CASSYSVGSGIEQFF.